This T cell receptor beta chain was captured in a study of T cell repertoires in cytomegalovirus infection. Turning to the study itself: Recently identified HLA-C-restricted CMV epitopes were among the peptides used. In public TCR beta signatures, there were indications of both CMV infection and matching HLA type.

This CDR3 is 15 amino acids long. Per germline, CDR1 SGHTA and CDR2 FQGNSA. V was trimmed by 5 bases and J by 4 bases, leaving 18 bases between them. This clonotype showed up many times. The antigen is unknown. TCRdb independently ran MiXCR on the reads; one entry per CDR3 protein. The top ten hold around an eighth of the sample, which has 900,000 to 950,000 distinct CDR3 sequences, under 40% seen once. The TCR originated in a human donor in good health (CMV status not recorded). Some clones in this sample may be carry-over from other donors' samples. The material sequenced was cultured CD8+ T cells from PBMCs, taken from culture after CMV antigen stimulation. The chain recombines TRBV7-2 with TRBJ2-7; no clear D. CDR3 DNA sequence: TGTGCCAGCAGCCCCGGAGTGGGCCTAGGGTACGAGCAGTACGTC. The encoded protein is CASSPGVGLGYEQYV.